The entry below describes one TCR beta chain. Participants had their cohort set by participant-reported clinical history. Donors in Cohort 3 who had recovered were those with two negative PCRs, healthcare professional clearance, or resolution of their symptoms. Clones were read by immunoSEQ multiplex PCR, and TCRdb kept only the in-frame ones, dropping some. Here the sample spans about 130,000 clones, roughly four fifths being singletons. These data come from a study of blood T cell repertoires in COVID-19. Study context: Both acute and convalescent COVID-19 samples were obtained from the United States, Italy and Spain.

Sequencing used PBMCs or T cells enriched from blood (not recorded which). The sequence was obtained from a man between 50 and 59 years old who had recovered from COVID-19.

Here the CDR3 DNA reads TGTGCCAGCAGCCAGGAGGGACTAGCGGGGGGGCCACATGAGCAGTTCTTC. Protein: CASSQEGLAGGPHEQFF. The chain employs TRBV14 and TRBJ2-1, with TRBD2 matching over 16 bases. J lost 8 bases, V lost 3 bases, and 7 bases had no gene match. Germline V lookup: CDR1 SGHDN, CDR2 FVKESK. The CDR3 has 17 amino acids.